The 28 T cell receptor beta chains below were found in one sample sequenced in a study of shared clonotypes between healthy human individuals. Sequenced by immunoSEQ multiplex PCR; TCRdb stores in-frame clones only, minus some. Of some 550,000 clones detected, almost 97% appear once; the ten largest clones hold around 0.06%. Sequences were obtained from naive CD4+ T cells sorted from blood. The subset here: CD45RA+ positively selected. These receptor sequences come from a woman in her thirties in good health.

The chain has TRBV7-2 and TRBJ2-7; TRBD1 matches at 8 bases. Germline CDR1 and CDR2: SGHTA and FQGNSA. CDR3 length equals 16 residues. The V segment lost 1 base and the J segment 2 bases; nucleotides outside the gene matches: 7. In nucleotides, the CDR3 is TGTGCCAGCAGCTTAGTCTCCGGGACAGGAGCCTACGAGCAGTACTTC. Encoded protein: CASSLVSGTGAYEQYF.

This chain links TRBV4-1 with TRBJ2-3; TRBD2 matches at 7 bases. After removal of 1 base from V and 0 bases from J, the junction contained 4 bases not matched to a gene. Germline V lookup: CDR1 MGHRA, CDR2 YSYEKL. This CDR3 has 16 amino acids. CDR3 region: CASSQVERGSTDTQYF. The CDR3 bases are TGCGCCAGCAGCCAAGTCGAGCGGGGTAGCACAGATACGCAGTATTTT.

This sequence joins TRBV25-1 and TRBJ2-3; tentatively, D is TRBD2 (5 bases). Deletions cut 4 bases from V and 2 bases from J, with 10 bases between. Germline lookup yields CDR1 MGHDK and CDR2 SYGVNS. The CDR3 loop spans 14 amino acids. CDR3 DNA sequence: TGTGCCAGCAGTGTCGGGGTAACCACAGATACGCAGTATTTT. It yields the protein CASSVGVTTDTQYF. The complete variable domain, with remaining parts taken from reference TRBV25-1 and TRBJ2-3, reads EADIYQTPRYLVIGTGKKITLECSQTMGHDKMYWYQQDPGMELHLIHYSYGVNSTEKGDLSSESTVSRIRTEHFPLTLESARPSHTSQYLCASSVGVTTDTQYFGPGTRLTVL.

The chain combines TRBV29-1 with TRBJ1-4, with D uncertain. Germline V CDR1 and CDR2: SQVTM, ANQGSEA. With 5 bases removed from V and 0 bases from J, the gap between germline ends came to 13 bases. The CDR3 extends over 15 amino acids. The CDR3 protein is CSVRGGSSTNEKLFF. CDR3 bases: TGCAGCGTTCGGGGTGGGTCATCAACTAATGAAAAACTGTTTTTT.

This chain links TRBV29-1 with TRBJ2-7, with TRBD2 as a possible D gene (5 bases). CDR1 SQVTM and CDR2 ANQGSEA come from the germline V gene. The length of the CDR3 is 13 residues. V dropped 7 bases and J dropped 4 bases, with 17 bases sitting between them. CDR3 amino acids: CSGWRAKVYEQYF. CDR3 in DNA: TGCAGCGGGTGGCGGGCCAAGGTGTACGAGCAGTACTTC.

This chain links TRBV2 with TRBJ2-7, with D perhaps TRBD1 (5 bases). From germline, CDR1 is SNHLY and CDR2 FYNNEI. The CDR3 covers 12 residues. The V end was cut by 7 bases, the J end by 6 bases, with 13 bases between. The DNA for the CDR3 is TGTGCCAGCAATGACAGACTGGGCGAGCAGTACTTC. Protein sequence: CASNDRLGEQYF.

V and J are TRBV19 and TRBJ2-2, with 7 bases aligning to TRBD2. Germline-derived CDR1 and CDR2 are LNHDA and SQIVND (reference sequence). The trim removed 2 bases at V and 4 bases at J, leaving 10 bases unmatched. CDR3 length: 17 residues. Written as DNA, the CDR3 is TGTGCCAGTAGTATACCTAGATTTGCGGGAGTCACCGGGGAGCTGTTTTTT. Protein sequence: CASSIPRFAGVTGELFF.

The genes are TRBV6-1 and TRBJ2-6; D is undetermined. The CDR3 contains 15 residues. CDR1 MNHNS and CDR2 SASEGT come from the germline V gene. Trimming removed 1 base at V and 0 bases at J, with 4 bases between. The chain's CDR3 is CASSEGYSGANVLTF. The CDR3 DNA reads TGTGCCAGCAGTGAAGGCTACTCTGGGGCCAACGTCCTGACTTTC.

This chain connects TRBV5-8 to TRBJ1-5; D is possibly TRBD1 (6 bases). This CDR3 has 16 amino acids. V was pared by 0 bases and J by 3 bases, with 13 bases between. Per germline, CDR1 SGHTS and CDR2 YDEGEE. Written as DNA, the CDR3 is TGTGCCAGCAGCTTGGGAAGGGGACACTACAATCAGCCCCAGCATTTT. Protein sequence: CASSLGRGHYNQPQHF.

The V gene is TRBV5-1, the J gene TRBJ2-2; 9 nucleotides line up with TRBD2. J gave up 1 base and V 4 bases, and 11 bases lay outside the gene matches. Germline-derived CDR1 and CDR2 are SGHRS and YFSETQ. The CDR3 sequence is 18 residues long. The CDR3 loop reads CASSPLGSGSGNTGELFF. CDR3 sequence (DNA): TGCGCCAGCAGCCCTTTGGGTAGCGGGAGCGGGAACACCGGGGAGCTGTTTTTT.

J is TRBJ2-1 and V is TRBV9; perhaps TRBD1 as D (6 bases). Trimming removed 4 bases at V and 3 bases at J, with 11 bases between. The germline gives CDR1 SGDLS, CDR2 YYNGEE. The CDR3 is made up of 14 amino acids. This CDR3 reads CASSPRTVYNEQFF. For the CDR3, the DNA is TGTGCCAGCAGCCCTAGGACAGTCTACAATGAGCAGTTCTTC.

The CDR3 nucleotides are TGTGCCAGCAGCCTCCAGGGGGGTAGCTCTGGGGCCAACGTCCTGACTTTC. This encodes CASSLQGGSSGANVLTF. V usage is TRBV7-3 and J usage is TRBJ2-6; perhaps TRBD1 as D (7 bases). The CDR3 totals 17 residues. Looked up from germline, CDR1 is SGHTA and CDR2 is FQGTGA. The V end lost 5 bases, the J end lost 0 bases, and 14 bases lay between the germline ends.

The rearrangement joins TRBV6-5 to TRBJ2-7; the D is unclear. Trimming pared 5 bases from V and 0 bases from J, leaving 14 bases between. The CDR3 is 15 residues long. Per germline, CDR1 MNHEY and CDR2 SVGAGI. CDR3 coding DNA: TGTGCCAGCAGTGCCCCAAAGAAGAGCTCCTACGAGCAGTACTTC. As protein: CASSAPKKSSYEQYF.

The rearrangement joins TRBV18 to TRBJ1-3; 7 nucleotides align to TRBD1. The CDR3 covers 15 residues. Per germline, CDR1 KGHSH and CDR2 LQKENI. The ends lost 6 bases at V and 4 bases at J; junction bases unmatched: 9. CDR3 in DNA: TGTGCCAGCTCGACCATTGACAGGGCCGGAAACACCATATATTTT. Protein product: CASSTIDRAGNTIYF.

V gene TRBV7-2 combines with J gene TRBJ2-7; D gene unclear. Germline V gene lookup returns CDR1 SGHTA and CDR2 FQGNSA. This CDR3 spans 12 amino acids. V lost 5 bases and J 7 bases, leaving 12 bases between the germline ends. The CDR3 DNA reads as TGTGCCAGCAGCCCGCCGGTGGGAGAGCAGTACTTC. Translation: CASSPPVGEQYF.

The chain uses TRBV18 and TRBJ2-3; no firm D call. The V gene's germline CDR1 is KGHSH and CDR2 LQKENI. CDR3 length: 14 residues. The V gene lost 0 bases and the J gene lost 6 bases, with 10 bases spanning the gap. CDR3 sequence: CASSPPSLVDTQYF. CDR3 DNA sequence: TGTGCCAGCTCACCACCTAGCTTAGTCGATACGCAGTATTTT.

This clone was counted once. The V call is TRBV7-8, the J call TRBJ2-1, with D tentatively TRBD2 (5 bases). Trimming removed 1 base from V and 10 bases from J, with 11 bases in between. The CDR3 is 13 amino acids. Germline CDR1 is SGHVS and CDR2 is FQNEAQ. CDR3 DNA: TGTGCCAGCAGCTTAGGGAGGTGGGAAGAGCAGTTCTTC. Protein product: CASSLGRWEEQFF. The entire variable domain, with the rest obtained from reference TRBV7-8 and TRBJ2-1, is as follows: GAGVSQSPRYKVAKRGQDVALRCDPISGHVSLFWYQQALGQGPEFLTYFQNEAQLDKSGLPSDRFFAERPEGSVSTLKIQRTQQEDSAVYLCASSLGRWEEQFFGPGTRLTVL.

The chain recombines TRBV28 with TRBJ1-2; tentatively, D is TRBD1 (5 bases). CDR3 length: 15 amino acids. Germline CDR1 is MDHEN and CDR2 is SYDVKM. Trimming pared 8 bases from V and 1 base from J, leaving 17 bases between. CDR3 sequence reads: CASYSAGKDNYGYTF. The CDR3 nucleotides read TGTGCCAGCTATTCCGCAGGGAAAGATAACTATGGCTACACCTTC.

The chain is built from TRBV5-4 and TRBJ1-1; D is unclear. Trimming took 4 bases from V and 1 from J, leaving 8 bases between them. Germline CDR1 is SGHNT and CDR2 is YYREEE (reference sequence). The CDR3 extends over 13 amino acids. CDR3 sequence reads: CASSQAANTEAFF. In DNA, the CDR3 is TGTGCCAGCAGCCAGGCGGCGAACACTGAAGCTTTCTTT.

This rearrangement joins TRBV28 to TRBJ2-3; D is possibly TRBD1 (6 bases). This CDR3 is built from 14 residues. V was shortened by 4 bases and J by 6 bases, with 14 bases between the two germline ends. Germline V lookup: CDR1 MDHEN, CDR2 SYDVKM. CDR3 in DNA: TGTGCCAGCAGTTCCAGCGCAGGGGCGGATACGCAGTATTTT. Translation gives CASSSSAGADTQYF.

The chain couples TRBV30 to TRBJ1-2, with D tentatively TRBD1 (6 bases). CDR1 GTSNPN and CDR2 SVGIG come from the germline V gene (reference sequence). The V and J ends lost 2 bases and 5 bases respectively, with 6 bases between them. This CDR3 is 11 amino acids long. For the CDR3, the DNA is TGTGCCTGGAGTACAGGGTATGGCTACACCTTC. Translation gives CAWSTGYGYTF.

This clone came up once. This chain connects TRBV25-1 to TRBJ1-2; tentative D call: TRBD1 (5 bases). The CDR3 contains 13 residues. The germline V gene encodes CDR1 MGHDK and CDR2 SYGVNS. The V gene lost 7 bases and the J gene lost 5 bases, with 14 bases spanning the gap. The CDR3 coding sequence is TGTGCCAGCATGGCCCCCTGGGGGTATGGCTACACCTTC. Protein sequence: CASMAPWGYGYTF.

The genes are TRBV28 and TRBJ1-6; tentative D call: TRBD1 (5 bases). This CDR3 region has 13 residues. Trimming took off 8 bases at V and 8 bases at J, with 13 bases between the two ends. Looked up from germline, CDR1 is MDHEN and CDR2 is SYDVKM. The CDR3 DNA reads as TGTGCCAGCCAAGCCGGGGGGTATTCACCCCTCCACTTT. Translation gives CASQAGGYSPLHF.

The CDR3 nucleotides read TGCGCCAGCAGCCCAGGGACTAGCGGGAGAGGTCTCACGGGAGAGACCCAGTACTTC. Protein: CASSPGTSGRGLTGETQYF. The chain is built from TRBV5-1 and TRBJ2-5; TRBD2 matches 14 bases. Looked up from germline, CDR1 is SGHRS and CDR2 is YFSETQ. This CDR3 is built from 19 residues. V gave up 4 bases and J gave up 4 bases; unmatched junction bases: 15.

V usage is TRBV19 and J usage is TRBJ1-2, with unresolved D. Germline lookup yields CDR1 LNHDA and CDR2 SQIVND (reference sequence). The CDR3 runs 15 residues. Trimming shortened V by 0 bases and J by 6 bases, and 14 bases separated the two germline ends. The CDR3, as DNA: TGTGCCAGTAGTATAGAAGGGAAGGCTTACAATGGCTACACCTTC. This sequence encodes CASSIEGKAYNGYTF.

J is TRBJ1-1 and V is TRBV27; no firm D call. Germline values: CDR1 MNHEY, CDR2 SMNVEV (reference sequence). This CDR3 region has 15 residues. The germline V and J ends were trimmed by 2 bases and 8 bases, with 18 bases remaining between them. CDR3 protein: CASSLRPSRGMEAFF. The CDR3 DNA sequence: TGTGCCAGCAGTTTACGACCCTCGAGAGGGATGGAAGCTTTCTTT.

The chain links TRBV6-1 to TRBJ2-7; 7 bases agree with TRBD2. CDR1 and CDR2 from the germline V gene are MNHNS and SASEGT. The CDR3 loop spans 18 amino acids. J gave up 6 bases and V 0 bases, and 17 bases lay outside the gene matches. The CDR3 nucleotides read TGTGCCAGCAGTGAAGCGGTAGATCACAGCGGGGCGCGCGGCGAGCAGTACTTC. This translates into CASSEAVDHSGARGEQYF.

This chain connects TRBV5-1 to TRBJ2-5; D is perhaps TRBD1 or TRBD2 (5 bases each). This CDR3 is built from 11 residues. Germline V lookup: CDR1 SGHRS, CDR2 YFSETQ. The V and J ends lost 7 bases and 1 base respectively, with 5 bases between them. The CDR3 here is CASGTQETQYF. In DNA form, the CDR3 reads TGCGCCAGCGGGACCCAAGAGACCCAGTACTTC.